This TCR beta chain originates from a study of CD8 T cells in ankylosing spondylitis. This clonotype was detected many times. Antigen: not known. Study findings and constraints: Roughly 8 highly homologous variants made up a TCR beta motif that seemed to typify ankylosing spondylitis blood. Reportedly, significant enrichment of disease-linked clones occurred in matched ankylosing spondylitis synovial fluid.

Germline V gene data show CDR1 as MNHEY and CDR2 as SVGAGI. V lost 4 bases, J lost 6 bases, and 4 bases stayed unmatched. The CDR3 totals 15 residues. TCRdb reprocessed the 5' RACE reads via MiXCR and lists one record per CDR3 protein. The sample records over 450,000 distinct CDR3 sequences, about 13% being singletons. The TCR originated in a male donor with ankylosing spondylitis. This sequence joins TRBV6-5 and TRBJ2-1; 12 bases match TRBD2. The source material was blood, either unsorted or a sorted T cell fraction (not recorded which). The CDR3 region is CASSLPGLAGNEQFF. CDR3 nucleotides: TGTGCCAGCAGTTTACCGGGACTAGCGGGCAATGAGCAGTTCTTC.